The rows below give T cell receptor beta chains drawn from one sample of a study of blood T cells in healthy people across ages. Using its own MiXCR run on the 5' RACE reads, TCRdb lists one record per CDR3 protein. The sample lists hundreds of thousands of distinct CDR3 sequences, approximately 67% occurring once. The sequencing sample was made of blood. These receptors all come from a young man in good health. Each CDR3 is given with its conserved first and last residue. Fields, in order: J gene, clone size, D gene, V gene, CDR3 protein, CDR3 DNA. A D gene is named only where the DNA matches it firmly. Size is stated for part of the rows, as once, few or many counts, or as a class when the clone is expanded.

J: TRBJ2-6
size: .
D: .
V: TRBV5-1
CDR3: CASSLETSRSGANVLTF
DNA: TGCGCCAGCAGCTTGGAGACTTCCCGTTCTGGGGCCAACGTCCTGACTTTC

J: TRBJ2-5
size: .
D: TRBD1
V: TRBV20-1
CDR3: CSARTGGSETQYF
DNA: TGCAGTGCTAGGACAGGGGGCTCGGAGACCCAGTACTTC

J: TRBJ1-1
size: .
D: .
V: TRBV6-4
CDR3: CASSDSIYTEAFF
DNA: TGTGCCAGCAGTGACTCCATCTACACTGAAGCTTTCTTT

J: TRBJ1-6
size: .
D: .
V: TRBV6-1
CDR3: CASSEGVANSPLHF
DNA: TGTGCCAGCAGTGAAGGGGTAGCAAATTCACCCCTCCACTTT

J: TRBJ2-5
size: .
D: .
V: TRBV6-5
CDR3: CASTQWQRGRETQYF
DNA: TGTGCCAGCACCCAGTGGCAGAGAGGACGAGAGACCCAGTACTTC

J: TRBJ2-3
size: few
D: TRBD1
V: TRBV24-1
CDR3: CATSDLSPGQDSTDTQYF
DNA: TGTGCCACCAGTGATTTGAGTCCGGGACAGGACAGCACAGATACGCAGTATTTT

J: TRBJ2-1
size: .
D: TRBD1
V: TRBV11-2
CDR3: CASSLPPTGPKNEQFF
DNA: TGTGCCAGCAGCTTACCCCCGACAGGGCCTAAGAATGAGCAGTTCTTC

J: TRBJ1-2
size: once
D: .
V: TRBV6-2/TRBV6-3
CDR3: CASSYIGRGDYGYTF
DNA: TGTGCCAGCAGTTACATCGGCCGGGGGGACTATGGCTACACCTTC

J: TRBJ2-3
size: .
D: TRBD1
V: TRBV7-2
CDR3: CASSLGGQPTDTQYF
DNA: TGTGCCAGCAGCTTAGGGGGACAGCCGACAGATACGCAGTATTTT

J: TRBJ2-7
size: .
D: TRBD2
V: TRBV10-3
CDR3: CAISESSGGRWSYEQYF
DNA: TGTGCCATCAGTGAGTCTAGCGGGGGGCGGTGGTCCTACGAGCAGTACTTC

J: TRBJ1-5
size: .
D: .
V: TRBV2
CDR3: CASNSVGNQPQHF
DNA: TGTGCCAGCAACTCAGTGGGTAATCAGCCCCAGCATTTT

J: TRBJ2-7
size: .
D: .
V: TRBV29-1
CDR3: CSGELRDVSYEQYF
DNA: TGCAGCGGGGAATTAAGGGACGTCTCCTACGAGCAGTACTTC

J: TRBJ1-2
size: .
D: .
V: TRBV3-1
CDR3: CASSNQAGGYTF
DNA: TGTGCCAGCAGCAACCAGGCAGGAGGCTACACCTTC

J: TRBJ2-7
size: .
D: .
V: TRBV19
CDR3: CASSITAGPYEQYF
DNA: TGTGCCAGTAGTATAACTGCAGGCCCCTACGAGCAGTACTTC

J: TRBJ1-5
size: few
D: TRBD1
V: TRBV3-1
CDR3: CASSTTGANQPQHF
DNA: TGTGCCAGCAGCACAACAGGGGCAAATCAGCCCCAGCATTTT

J: TRBJ2-3
size: .
D: TRBD2
V: TRBV4-2
CDR3: CASSQDSSGGRDTQYF
DNA: TGTGCCAGCAGCCAAGATTCCAGCGGGGGAAGAGATACGCAGTATTTT

J: TRBJ2-5
size: .
D: TRBD2
V: TRBV5-8
CDR3: CASSLNTRSGGAETQYF
DNA: TGTGCCAGCAGCTTGAACACACGTAGCGGGGGGGCCGAGACCCAGTACTTC

J: TRBJ2-1
size: .
D: TRBD2
V: TRBV9
CDR3: CASSAEGLAYYNEQFF
DNA: TGTGCCAGCAGCGCAGAGGGACTAGCGTACTACAATGAGCAGTTCTTC

J: TRBJ2-2
size: .
D: .
V: TRBV12-5
CDR3: CASGTGQNTGELFF
DNA: TGTGCTAGTGGCACGGGACAGAACACCGGGGAGCTGTTTTTT

J: TRBJ2-5
size: few
D: TRBD1
V: TRBV29-1
CDR3: CSVETGGEETQYF
DNA: TGCAGCGTTGAAACAGGGGGCGAGGAGACCCAGTACTTC

J: TRBJ1-1
size: .
D: .
V: TRBV19
CDR3: CANRLGPRLTEAFF
DNA: TGTGCCAATAGGTTGGGACCCCGATTAACTGAAGCTTTCTTT

J: TRBJ2-4
size: .
D: .
V: TRBV4-3
CDR3: CASSQDGLAKNIQYF
DNA: TGCGCCAGCAGCCAAGATGGTCTAGCCAAAAACATTCAGTACTTC

J: TRBJ2-1
size: .
D: TRBD2
V: TRBV29-1
CDR3: CSVEDGGGNEQFF
DNA: TGCAGCGTTGAAGATGGGGGGGGTAATGAGCAGTTCTTC

J: TRBJ2-5
size: .
D: .
V: TRBV27
CDR3: CASSSLALGGETQYF
DNA: TGTGCCAGCAGTTCGCTAGCGTTGGGTGGGGAGACCCAGTACTTC

J: TRBJ2-7
size: many
D: .
V: TRBV20-1
CDR3: CSHRRATYEQYF
DNA: TGCAGCCACCGGAGGGCGACCTACGAGCAGTACTTC

J: TRBJ1-5
size: few
D: .
V: TRBV28
CDR3: CASTLGAGIQPQHF
DNA: TGTGCCAGCACCCTAGGGGCAGGGATCCAGCCCCAGCATTTT

J: TRBJ2-2
size: .
D: .
V: TRBV12-5
CDR3: CASGKDHQNTGELFF
DNA: TGTGCTAGTGGTAAGGACCATCAGAACACCGGGGAGCTGTTTTTT

J: TRBJ2-1
size: many
D: TRBD1
V: TRBV4-2
CDR3: CASSQGTGQANDNEQFF
DNA: TGTGCCAGCAGCCAAGGTACGGGACAGGCGAACGACAATGAGCAGTTCTTC

J: TRBJ2-1
size: few
D: .
V: TRBV20-1
CDR3: CSERPAAHNEQFF
DNA: TGCAGTGAAAGGCCAGCGGCCCACAATGAGCAGTTCTTC

J: TRBJ2-7
size: .
D: .
V: TRBV27
CDR3: CASLRGGEQYF
DNA: TGTGCCAGCCTCAGGGGTGGCGAGCAGTACTTC

J: TRBJ1-2
size: .
D: .
V: TRBV27
CDR3: CASSFMDGRGYTF
DNA: TGTGCCAGCAGTTTTATGGACGGCCGGGGCTACACCTTC

J: TRBJ2-7
size: few
D: TRBD1
V: TRBV6-2/TRBV6-3
CDR3: CASRQVPGQGLSTGYEQYF
DNA: TGTGCCAGCCGTCAGGTCCCGGGACAGGGGCTATCCACCGGCTACGAGCAGTACTTC

J: TRBJ2-1
size: .
D: .
V: TRBV9
CDR3: CASSVGLGSSYNEQFF
DNA: TGTGCCAGCAGCGTAGGTCTGGGGAGCTCCTACAATGAGCAGTTCTTC

J: TRBJ2-1
size: few
D: .
V: TRBV6-2/TRBV6-3
CDR3: CASDRGANNEQFF
DNA: TGTGCCAGCGACCGGGGCGCAAACAATGAGCAGTTCTTC

J: TRBJ2-7
size: .
D: .
V: TRBV7-9
CDR3: CASSPNLGVYEQYF
DNA: TGTGCCAGCAGCCCCAACCTTGGAGTCTACGAGCAGTACTTC

J: TRBJ2-1
size: .
D: .
V: TRBV20-1
CDR3: CMPGNEQFF
DNA: TGCATGCCGGGGAATGAGCAGTTCTTC

J: TRBJ1-1
size: once
D: .
V: TRBV5-1
CDR3: CASSLLKKNTEAFF
DNA: TGCGCCAGCAGCTTGTTGAAGAAGAACACTGAAGCTTTCTTT

J: TRBJ2-1
size: many
D: TRBD2
V: TRBV4-2
CDR3: CASMRAGGPHEQFF
DNA: TGTGCCAGCATGCGGGCGGGGGGGCCGCATGAGCAGTTCTTC

J: TRBJ2-7
size: few
D: .
V: TRBV5-1
CDR3: CASTTLDFGTYEQYF
DNA: TGCGCCAGCACTACGCTTGATTTCGGGACTTACGAGCAGTACTTC

J: TRBJ2-1
size: few
D: TRBD2
V: TRBV5-1
CDR3: CASCTSGWGVDEQFF
DNA: TGCGCCAGCTGTACTAGCGGGTGGGGTGTAGATGAGCAGTTCTTC

J: TRBJ2-4
size: .
D: TRBD1
V: TRBV20-1
CDR3: CSARDRDSLAKNIQYF
DNA: TGCAGTGCTAGAGATCGGGACAGTCTAGCCAAAAACATTCAGTACTTC

J: TRBJ2-5
size: .
D: .
V: TRBV7-9
CDR3: CASSPEGYERYF
DNA: TGTGCCAGCAGCCCGGAGGGGTACGAGCGGTACTTC

J: TRBJ1-4
size: .
D: .
V: TRBV25-1
CDR3: CASSEWGSATNEKLFF
DNA: TGTGCCAGCAGTGAATGGGGGTCGGCAACTAATGAAAAACTGTTTTTT

J: TRBJ1-4
size: .
D: .
V: TRBV7-2
CDR3: CASSDRQASNEKLFF
DNA: TGTGCCAGCAGCGACCGACAGGCGAGTAATGAAAAACTGTTTTTT